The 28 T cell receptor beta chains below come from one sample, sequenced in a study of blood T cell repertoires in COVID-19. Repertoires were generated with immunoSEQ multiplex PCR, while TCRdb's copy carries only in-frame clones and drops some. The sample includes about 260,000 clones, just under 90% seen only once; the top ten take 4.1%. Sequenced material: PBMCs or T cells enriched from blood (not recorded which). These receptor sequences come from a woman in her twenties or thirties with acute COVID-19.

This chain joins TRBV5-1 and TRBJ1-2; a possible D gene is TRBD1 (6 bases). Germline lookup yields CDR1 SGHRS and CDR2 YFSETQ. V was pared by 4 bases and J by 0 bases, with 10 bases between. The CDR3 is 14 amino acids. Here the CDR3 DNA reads TGCGCCAGCAGCGCCGGACAGCCTAACTATGGCTACACCTTC. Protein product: CASSAGQPNYGYTF. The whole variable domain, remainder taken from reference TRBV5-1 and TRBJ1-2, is KAGVTQTPRYLIKTRGQQVTLSCSPISGHRSVSWYQQTPGQGLQFLFEYFSETQRNKGNFPGRFSGRQFSNSRSEMNVSTLELGDSALYLCASSAGQPNYGYTFGSGTRLTVV.

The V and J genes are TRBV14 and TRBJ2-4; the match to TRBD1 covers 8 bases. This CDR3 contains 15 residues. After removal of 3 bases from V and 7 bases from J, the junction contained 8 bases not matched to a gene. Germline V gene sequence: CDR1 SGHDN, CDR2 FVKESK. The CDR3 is CASSHTVRQGNIQYF. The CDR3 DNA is TGTGCCAGCAGCCATACCGTAAGACAGGGGAACATTCAGTACTTC.

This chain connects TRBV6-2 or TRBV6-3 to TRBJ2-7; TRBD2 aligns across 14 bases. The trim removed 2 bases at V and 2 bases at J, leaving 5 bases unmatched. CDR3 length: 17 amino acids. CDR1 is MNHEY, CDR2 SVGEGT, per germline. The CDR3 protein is CASSYPGLAGGAYEQYF. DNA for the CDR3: TGTGCCAGCAGTTACCCCGGACTAGCGGGAGGCGCCTACGAGCAGTACTTC.

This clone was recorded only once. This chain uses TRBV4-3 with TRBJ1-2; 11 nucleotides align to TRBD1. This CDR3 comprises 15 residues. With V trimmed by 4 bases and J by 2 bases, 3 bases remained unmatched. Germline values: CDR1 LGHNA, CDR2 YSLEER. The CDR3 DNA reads TGCGCCAGCAGCCGGACAGGGGGCGCGAACTATGGCTACACCTTC. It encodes CASSRTGGANYGYTF.

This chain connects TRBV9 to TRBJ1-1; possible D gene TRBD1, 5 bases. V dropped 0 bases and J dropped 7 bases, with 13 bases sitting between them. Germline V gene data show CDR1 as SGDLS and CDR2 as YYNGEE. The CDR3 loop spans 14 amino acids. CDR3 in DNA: TGTGCCAGCAGCGTAGAAGGGGATACGGGTGAAGCTTTCTTT. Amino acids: CASSVEGDTGEAFF.

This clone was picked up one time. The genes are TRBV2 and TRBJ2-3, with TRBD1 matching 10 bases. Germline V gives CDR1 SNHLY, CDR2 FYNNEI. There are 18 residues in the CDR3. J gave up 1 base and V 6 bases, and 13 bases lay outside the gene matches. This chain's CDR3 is CASRRPGQGPLGTDTQYF. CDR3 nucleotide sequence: TGTGCCAGCAGGAGGCCGGGACAGGGGCCCCTAGGCACAGATACGCAGTATTTT.

In nucleotides, the CDR3 is TGTGCCAGCAGCCAAGGGACTAGCGGGTGGGTCACAGATACGCAGTATTTT. This translates into CASSQGTSGWVTDTQYF. The chain links TRBV3-1 (or the pseudogene TRBV3-2) to TRBJ2-3, with 11 bases lining up with TRBD2. The CDR3 sequence is 17 residues long. Germline values: CDR1 LGHDT, CDR2 YNNKEL (reference sequence). Trimming at V came to 1 base and at J to 2 bases, leaving 5 bases not matched to a gene.

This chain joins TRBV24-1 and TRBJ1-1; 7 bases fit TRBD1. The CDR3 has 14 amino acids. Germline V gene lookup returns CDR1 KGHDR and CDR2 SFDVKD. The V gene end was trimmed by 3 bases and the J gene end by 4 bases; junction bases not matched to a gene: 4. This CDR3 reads CATSDTDRATEAFF. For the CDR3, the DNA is TGTGCCACCAGTGATACTGACAGGGCCACTGAAGCTTTCTTT.

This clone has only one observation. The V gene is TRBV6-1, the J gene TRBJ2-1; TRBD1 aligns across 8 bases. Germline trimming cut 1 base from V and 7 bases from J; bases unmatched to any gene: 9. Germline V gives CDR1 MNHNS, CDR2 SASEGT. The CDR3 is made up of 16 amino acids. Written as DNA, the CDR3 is TGTGCCAGCAGTGAAGGATTCGGCAGGGGGCCGAATGAGCAGTTCTTC. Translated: CASSEGFGRGPNEQFF.

The CDR3 reads CAISELTGTTDYEQYF. DNA for the CDR3: TGTGCCATCAGTGAGTTAACCGGGACTACCGACTACGAGCAGTACTTC. The chain has TRBV10-3 and TRBJ2-7; 7 nucleotides align to TRBD2. With V trimmed by 1 base and J by 3 bases, 9 bases remained unmatched. Per the germline V gene, CDR1 is ENHRY and CDR2 is SYGVKD. The CDR3 loop spans 16 amino acids.

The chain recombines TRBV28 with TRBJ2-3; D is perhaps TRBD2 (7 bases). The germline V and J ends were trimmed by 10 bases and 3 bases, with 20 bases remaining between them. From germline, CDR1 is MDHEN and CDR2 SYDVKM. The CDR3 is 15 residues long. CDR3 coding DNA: TGTGCCATCGGCAAAGGGGGGGGAAATACAGATACGCAGTATTTT. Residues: CAIGKGGGNTDTQYF. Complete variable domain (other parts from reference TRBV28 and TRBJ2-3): DVKVTQSSRYLVKRTGEKVFLECVQDMDHENMFWYRQDPGLGLRLIYFSYDVKMKEKGDIPEGYSVSREKKERFSLILESASTNQTSMYLCAIGKGGGNTDTQYFGPGTRLTVL.

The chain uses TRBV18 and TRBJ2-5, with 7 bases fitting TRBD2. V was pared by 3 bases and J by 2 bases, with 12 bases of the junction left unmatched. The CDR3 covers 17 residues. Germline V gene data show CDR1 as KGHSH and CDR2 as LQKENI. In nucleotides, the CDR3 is TGTGCCAGCTCACCTTTTTCGTTAGCGGGCCAACAAGAGACCCAGTACTTC. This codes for CASSPFSLAGQQETQYF.

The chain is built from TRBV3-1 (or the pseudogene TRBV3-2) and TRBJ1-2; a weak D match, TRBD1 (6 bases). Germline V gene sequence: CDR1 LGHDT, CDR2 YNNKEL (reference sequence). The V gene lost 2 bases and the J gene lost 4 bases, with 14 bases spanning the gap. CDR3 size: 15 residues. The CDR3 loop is CASSQLQDSPYGYTF. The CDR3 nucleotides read TGTGCCAGCAGCCAACTGCAGGACAGTCCCTATGGCTACACCTTC.

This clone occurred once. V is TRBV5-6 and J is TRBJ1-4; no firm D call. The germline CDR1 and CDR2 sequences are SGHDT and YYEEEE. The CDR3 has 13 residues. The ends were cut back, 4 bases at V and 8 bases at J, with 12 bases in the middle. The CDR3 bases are TGTGCCAGCAGCCTTGGCCCCGGGGAAAAACTGTTTTTT. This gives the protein CASSLGPGEKLFF.

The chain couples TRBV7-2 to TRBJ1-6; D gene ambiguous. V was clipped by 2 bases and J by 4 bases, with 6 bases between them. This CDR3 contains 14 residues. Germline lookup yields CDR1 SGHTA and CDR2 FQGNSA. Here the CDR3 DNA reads TGTGCCAGCAGCTTATTCCGGTATAATTCACCCCTCCACTTT. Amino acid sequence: CASSLFRYNSPLHF.

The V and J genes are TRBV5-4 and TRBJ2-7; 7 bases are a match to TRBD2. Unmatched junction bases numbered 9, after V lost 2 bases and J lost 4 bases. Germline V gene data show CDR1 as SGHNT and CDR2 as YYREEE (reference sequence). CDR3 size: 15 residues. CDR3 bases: TGTGCCAGCAGCTTAGAGGGCGGGAGCTCTTACGAGCAGTACTTC. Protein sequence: CASSLEGGSSYEQYF.

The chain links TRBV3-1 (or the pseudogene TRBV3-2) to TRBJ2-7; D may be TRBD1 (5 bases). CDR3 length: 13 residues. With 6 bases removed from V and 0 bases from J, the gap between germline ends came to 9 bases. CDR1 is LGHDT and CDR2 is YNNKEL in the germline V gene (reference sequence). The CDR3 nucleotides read TGTGCCAGCAGTCCAGACAGCTCCTACGAGCAGTACTTC. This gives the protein CASSPDSSYEQYF.

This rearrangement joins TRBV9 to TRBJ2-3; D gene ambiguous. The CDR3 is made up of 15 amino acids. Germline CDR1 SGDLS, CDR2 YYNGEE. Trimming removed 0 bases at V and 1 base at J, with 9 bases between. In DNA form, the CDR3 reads TGTGCCAGCAGCGTAGGAGTACGCCGCACAGATACGCAGTATTTT. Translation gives CASSVGVRRTDTQYF.

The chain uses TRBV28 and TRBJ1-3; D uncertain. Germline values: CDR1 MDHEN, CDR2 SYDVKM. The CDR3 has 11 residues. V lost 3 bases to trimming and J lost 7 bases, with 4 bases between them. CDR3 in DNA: TGTGCCAGCAGTTTTAGTAACACCATATATTTT. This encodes CASSFSNTIYF.

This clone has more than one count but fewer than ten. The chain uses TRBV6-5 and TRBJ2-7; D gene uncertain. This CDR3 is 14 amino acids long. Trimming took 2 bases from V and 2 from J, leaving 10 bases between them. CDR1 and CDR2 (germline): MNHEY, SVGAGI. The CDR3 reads CASSYTPQAYEQYF. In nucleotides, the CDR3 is TGTGCCAGCAGTTACACACCCCAAGCCTACGAGCAGTACTTC.

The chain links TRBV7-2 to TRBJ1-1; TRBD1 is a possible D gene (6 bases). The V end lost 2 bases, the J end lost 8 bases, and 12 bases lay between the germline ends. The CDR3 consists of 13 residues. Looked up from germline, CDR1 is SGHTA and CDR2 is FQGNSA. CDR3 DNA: TGTGCCAGCAGCTTATTAGGACAGCCAGAAGCTTTCTTT. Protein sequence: CASSLLGQPEAFF.

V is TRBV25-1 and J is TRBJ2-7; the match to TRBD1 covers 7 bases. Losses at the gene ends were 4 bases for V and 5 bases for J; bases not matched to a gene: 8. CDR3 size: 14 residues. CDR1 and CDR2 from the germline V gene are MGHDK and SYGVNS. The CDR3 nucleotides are TGTGCCAGCAGTGCCACGACAGGGAACCACGAGCAGTACTTC. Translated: CASSATTGNHEQYF.

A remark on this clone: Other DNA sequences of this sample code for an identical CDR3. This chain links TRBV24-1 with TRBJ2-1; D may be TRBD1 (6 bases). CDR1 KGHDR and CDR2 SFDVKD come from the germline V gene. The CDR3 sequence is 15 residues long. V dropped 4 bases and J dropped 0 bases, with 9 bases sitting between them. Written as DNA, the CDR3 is TGTGCCACCAGTGACTTGACAGGCTCCTACAATGAGCAGTTCTTC. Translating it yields CATSDLTGSYNEQFF.

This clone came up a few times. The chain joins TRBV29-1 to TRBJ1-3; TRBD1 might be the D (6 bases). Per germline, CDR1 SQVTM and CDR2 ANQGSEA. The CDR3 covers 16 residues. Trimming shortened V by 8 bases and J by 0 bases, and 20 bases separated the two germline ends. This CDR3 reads CSPGLGGPFSGNTIYF. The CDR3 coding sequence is TGCAGCCCGGGCCTTGGGGGCCCTTTCTCTGGAAACACCATATATTTT.

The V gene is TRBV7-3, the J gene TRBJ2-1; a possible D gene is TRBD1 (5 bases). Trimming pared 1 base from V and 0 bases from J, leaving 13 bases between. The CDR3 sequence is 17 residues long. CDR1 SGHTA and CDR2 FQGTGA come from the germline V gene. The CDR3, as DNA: TGTGCCAGCAGCTTAAGGCAGGGCACTGCCTCCTACAATGAGCAGTTCTTC. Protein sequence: CASSLRQGTASYNEQFF.

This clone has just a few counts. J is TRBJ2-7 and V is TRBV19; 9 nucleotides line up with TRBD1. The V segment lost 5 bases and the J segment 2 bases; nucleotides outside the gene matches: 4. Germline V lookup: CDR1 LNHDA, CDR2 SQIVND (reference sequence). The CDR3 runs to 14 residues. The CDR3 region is CASSRTGVPYEQYF. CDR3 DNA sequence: TGTGCCAGTAGTCGGACAGGGGTTCCCTACGAGCAGTACTTC.

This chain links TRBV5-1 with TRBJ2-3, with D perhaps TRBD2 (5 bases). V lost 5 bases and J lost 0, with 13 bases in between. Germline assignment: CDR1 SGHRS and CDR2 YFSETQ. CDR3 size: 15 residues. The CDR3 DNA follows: TGCGCCAGCAGTACGGCGGGCCCTAGCACAGATACGCAGTATTTT. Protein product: CASSTAGPSTDTQYF.

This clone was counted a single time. This CDR3 reads CASSYGGLDTQYF. CDR3 sequence (DNA): TGTGCCAGCAGCTATGGGGGCTTAGATACGCAGTATTTT. The V call is TRBV13, the J call TRBJ2-3, with a possible D match to TRBD1 (6 bases). There are 13 residues in the CDR3. The germline V gene has CDR1 PRHDT and CDR2 FYEKMQ (reference sequence). Between the trimmed V and J ends, which lost 4 bases and 5 bases, there was a span of 10 bases.